Sequencing of this T cell receptor (beta chain) was carried out in a study of blood T cell repertoires in COVID-19 (dated by TCRdb to 2018 to 2021). For the wider study: Recovered participants in ImmuneRACE Cohort 3 were defined by two consecutive negative NP/OP PCR tests, clearance by a healthcare professional, or resolution of symptoms. The collaborator samples originated in the United States, Italy and Spain and spanned the acute and convalescent phases of COVID-19. The material from the prospective study consisted of cDNA or gDNA derived from T cells, B-cell-depleted T cells, or PBMCs. The dataset comprised deeply sampled blood TCRbeta repertoires from subjects exposed to, actively infected with, or recovered from COVID-19. The repertoires were released in a freely available public database intended as a resource for research on the immune response to SARS-CoV-2. Samples were obtained from the ongoing ImmuneRACE study (first 160 participants) and from some 1,300 subjects provided by 6 global collaborators. Nearly every sample came with metadata listing a de-identified subject ID, COVID-19 status, age in years and sex. Where available, HLA class I and class II types were taken from metadata supplied by the sample provider and were not determined by assay-based typing.

TCRbeta CDR3 regions were amplified from genomic DNA by means of the immunoSEQ Assay, a bias-controlled multiplex PCR. As for how the authors treated the data: Within the assay, amplification of reference gene primers was used to estimate how many nucleated cells each sample contained. Sequence reads were collapsed and filtered to measure the absolute abundance of every unique TCRbeta CDR3 rearrangement. For each sample, productive Simpson clonality was calculated as the square root of Simpson's diversity index over productive rearrangements. TCRdb took this table from immuneACCESS and kept in-frame rearrangements with V and J called. Such tables lack part of the clones; where checked against another copy, unresolved V genes explain under half of the gap, and the rest is unexplained. The DNA gave D and trimming, while V, J and clone size come from that table. The sample profile shows hundreds of thousands of clones; roughly nine tenths of them were found once. The ten largest clones capture approximately 3.3% of the sample.

The CDR3 goes from the cysteine to the phenylalanine over 15 residues. Left in the record is the CDR3 DNA by itself, 45 bases read in frame from the first base. In the germline V gene, CDR1 corresponds to MNHEY and CDR2 to SVGAGI. Concerning this clone itself: Its specific antigen is unknown. The junction does not match germline at one end; this may be a read error.

Study-wide conclusions, independent of this receptor: The quantity of clinical and demographic metadata differed by source and by participant and was supplied without curation.

Enrolling through a virtual design, the prospective study's participants ranged in age from roughly 18 to 89 years and lived across 24 United States geographic areas. To assign participants to cohorts, the prospective study relied on clinical history that participants themselves reported in a screening survey and a study questionnaire. In the prospective study, mobile phlebotomists collected whole blood, serum and a nasopharyngeal or oropharyngeal swab from each participant. Prospective study participants could optionally give additional blood draws and questionnaires over an approximately 2-month period. Prospective study blood samples were shipped either frozen or at room temperature before DNA extraction.

The sample consisted of PBMCs or T cells enriched from blood (not recorded which). This TCR came from a woman between 45 and 65 years old in a cohort exposed to, infected with or recovered from COVID-19 (not recorded which). Recombination linked TRBV6-5 to TRBJ1-6; the D gene is perhaps TRBD1, on 5 matching bases. The DNA is TGTGCCAGCCGTTATATACGGGGGTTTGATTCACCCCTCCACTTT. It codes for CASRYIRGFDSPLHF.